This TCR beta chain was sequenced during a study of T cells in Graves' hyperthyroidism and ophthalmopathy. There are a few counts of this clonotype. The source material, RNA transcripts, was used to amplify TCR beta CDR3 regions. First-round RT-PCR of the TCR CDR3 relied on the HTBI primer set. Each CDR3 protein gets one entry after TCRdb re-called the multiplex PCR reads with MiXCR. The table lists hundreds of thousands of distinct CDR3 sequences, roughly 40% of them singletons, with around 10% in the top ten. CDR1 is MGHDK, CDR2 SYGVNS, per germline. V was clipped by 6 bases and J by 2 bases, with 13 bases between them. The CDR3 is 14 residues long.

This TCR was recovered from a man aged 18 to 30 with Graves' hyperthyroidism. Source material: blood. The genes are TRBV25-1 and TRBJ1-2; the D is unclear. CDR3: CASSPSPSNYGYTF. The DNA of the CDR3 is TGTGCCAGCAGCCCAAGCCCCAGCAACTATGGCTACACCTTC.